The rows below give T cell receptor beta chains drawn from one sample of a study of T-cell memory formation after mild COVID-19. TCRdb itself ran the 5' RACE reads through MiXCR, one entry per CDR3 protein. The sample has about 360,000 distinct CDR3 sequences; around 15% are singletons. Material for sequencing was PBMCs or a T cell subset sorted from them (not recorded which). All receptors derive from a man between 18 and 29 years old who had mild COVID-19 (a few samples of this study predate the infection). Cell type and time point are not known. Each CDR3 is given with its conserved first and last residue. A D gene is named only where the DNA matches it firmly. Clone size appears in some rows only: once, few, many, or a class for an expanded clone.

CDR3: CASSALGAPNTEAFF
DNA: TGTGCCAGCAGCGCCCTTGGGGCACCGAACACTGAAGCTTTCTTT
J: TRBJ1-1
D: NA
V: TRBV9
size: NA

CDR3: CASSSSLGEQFF
DNA: TGTGCCAGCAGTTCCAGCCTTGGGGAGCAGTTCTTC
J: TRBJ2-1
D: NA
V: TRBV12-3/TRBV12-4
size: NA

CDR3: CASSSNREGPAGAFF
DNA: TGTGCCAGCAGTTCAAATCGCGAGGGGCCCGCTGGTGCTTTCTTT
J: TRBJ1-1
D: NA
V: TRBV12-3/TRBV12-4
size: few

CDR3: CASSQGEGPGPQRF
DNA: TGCGCCAGCAGTCAAGGGGAGGGGCCCGGGCCCCAGCGTTTT
J: TRBJ1-5
D: NA
V: TRBV23-1
size: NA

CDR3: CATSDSTASSTDTQYF
DNA: TGTGCCACCAGTGATTCGACGGCCTCTAGCACAGATACGCAGTATTTT
J: TRBJ2-3
D: NA
V: TRBV24-1
size: few

CDR3: CASCDQNTEAFF
DNA: TGTGCCAGTTGTGATCAGAACACTGAAGCTTTCTTT
J: TRBJ1-1
D: NA
V: TRBV3-1
size: few

CDR3: CASSSGTDPLSTF
DNA: TGTGCCAGCAGCTCGGGGACGGATCCTCTTAGTACCTTC
J: TRBJ1-2
D: NA
V: TRBV7-9
size: NA

CDR3: CASSLVGTSGYEQYF
DNA: TGTGCCAGCAGCTTAGTTGGGACTAGCGGGTACGAGCAGTACTTC
J: TRBJ2-7
D: TRBD2
V: TRBV11-2
size: NA

CDR3: CASSYRRGPGGTEAFF
DNA: TGTGCCAGCAGTTATAGGAGGGGCCCGGGGGGCACTGAAGCTTTCTTT
J: TRBJ1-1
D: NA
V: TRBV6-5
size: many

CDR3: CASSPSGGEGTEAFF
DNA: TGCGCCAGCAGCCCCTCGGGGGGGGAAGGCACTGAAGCTTTCTTT
J: TRBJ1-1
D: NA
V: TRBV5-1
size: few

CDR3: CASRSGWMNTEAFF
DNA: TGCGCCAGCAGGTCCGGGTGGATGAACACTGAAGCTTTCTTT
J: TRBJ1-1
D: NA
V: TRBV10-2
size: few

CDR3: CSARDTMRSTGELFF
DNA: TGCAGTGCTAGAGATACGATGCGGAGCACCGGGGAGCTGTTTTTT
J: TRBJ2-2
D: NA
V: TRBV20-1
size: NA

CDR3: CASSLVTGLAVAKNIQYF
DNA: TGTGCCAGCAGCTTAGTGACGGGACTAGCGGTAGCCAAAAACATTCAGTACTTC
J: TRBJ2-4
D: TRBD2
V: TRBV7-9
size: few

CDR3: CASSPTEEAFF
DNA: TGTGCCAGCTCACCGACAGAGGAAGCTTTCTTT
J: TRBJ1-1
D: NA
V: TRBV18
size: few

CDR3: CASSYLGLAGGRWNEQFF
DNA: TGTGCCAGCAGTTACTTGGGACTAGCGGGGGGGCGATGGAATGAGCAGTTCTTC
J: TRBJ2-1
D: TRBD2
V: TRBV6-8
size: NA

CDR3: CSVLGQPNYGYTF
DNA: TGCAGCGTCCTCGGACAGCCTAACTATGGCTACACCTTC
J: TRBJ1-2
D: NA
V: TRBV29-1
size: few

CDR3: CASSLAGQGGENTEAFF
DNA: TGTGCCAGCAGCTTAGCCGGCCAGGGGGGTGAGAACACTGAAGCTTTCTTT
J: TRBJ1-1
D: TRBD1
V: TRBV7-2
size: few

CDR3: CASSRPTSGELKNIQYF
DNA: TGTGCCAGCAGCCGACCCACGTCAGGGGAACTCAAAAACATTCAGTACTTC
J: TRBJ2-4
D: NA
V: TRBV11-2
size: NA

CDR3: CASSWGAKNIQYF
DNA: TGTGCCAGCAGTTGGGGGGCCAAAAACATTCAGTACTTC
J: TRBJ2-4
D: NA
V: TRBV27
size: NA

CDR3: CASSLDASTDTQYF
DNA: TGTGCCAGCAGCCTTGACGCTAGCACAGATACGCAGTATTTT
J: TRBJ2-3
D: NA
V: TRBV6-2/TRBV6-3
size: many

CDR3: CASSLDLLARGEGTQYF
DNA: TGTGCCAGCAGCTTAGATCTACTAGCCCGCGGCGAAGGGACCCAGTACTTC
J: TRBJ2-5
D: NA
V: TRBV7-8
size: many

CDR3: CASSGSGSGGHNEQFF
DNA: TGTGCCAGCAGTGGCTCGGGGAGCGGGGGCCACAATGAGCAGTTCTTC
J: TRBJ2-1
D: TRBD2
V: TRBV9
size: NA

CDR3: CASSLQRGDGETQYF
DNA: TGTGCCAGCAGCTTGCAGCGGGGTGACGGAGAGACCCAGTACTTC
J: TRBJ2-5
D: TRBD2
V: TRBV7-2
size: few

CDR3: CASNTPGLEELFF
DNA: TGTGCCAGCAACACCCCGGGGTTGGAGGAGCTGTTTTTT
J: TRBJ2-2
D: NA
V: TRBV6-2/TRBV6-3
size: NA

CDR3: CASSPGLNTEAFF
DNA: TGCGCCAGCAGCCCAGGGTTGAACACTGAAGCTTTCTTT
J: TRBJ1-1
D: NA
V: TRBV18
size: many

CDR3: CASSQGFGGLPEQYF
DNA: TGCGCCAGCAGCCAAGGGTTTGGTGGGTTGCCCGAGCAGTACTTC
J: TRBJ2-7
D: NA
V: TRBV4-1
size: NA

CDR3: CASSWGDSMNTEAFF
DNA: TGCGCCAGCAGCTGGGGAGACAGCATGAACACTGAAGCTTTCTTT
J: TRBJ1-1
D: NA
V: TRBV5-1
size: NA

CDR3: CASSFRGGSQTQYF
DNA: TGTGCCAGCAGCTTTCGCGGGGGATCTCAGACCCAGTACTTC
J: TRBJ2-5
D: TRBD2
V: TRBV7-2
size: NA

CDR3: CASSGTSVGETQYF
DNA: TGTGCCAGTTCCGGGACTAGCGTAGGAGAGACCCAGTACTTC
J: TRBJ2-5
D: TRBD2
V: TRBV27
size: NA

CDR3: CASSANDGPLHF
DNA: TGTGCCAGCAGCGCCAACGACGGTCCCCTCCACTTT
J: TRBJ1-6
D: NA
V: TRBV9
size: few

CDR3: CASSPSTGQDQYF
DNA: TGTGCCAGCTCACCTTCGACAGGCCAGGACCAGTACTTC
J: TRBJ2-5
D: NA
V: TRBV18
size: NA

CDR3: CASSYRGGTEAFF
DNA: TGTGCCAGCAGTTACAGGGGCGGCACTGAAGCTTTCTTT
J: TRBJ1-1
D: NA
V: TRBV6-5
size: few

CDR3: CASSYSSTLSNYGYTF
DNA: TGTGCCAGCAGTTACTCGTCTACGTTGTCCAACTATGGCTACACCTTC
J: TRBJ1-2
D: NA
V: TRBV6-5
size: few

CDR3: CASSTGGHRTDTQYF
DNA: TGTGCCAGCAGCACAGGGGGCCATCGCACAGATACGCAGTATTTT
J: TRBJ2-3
D: TRBD1
V: TRBV11-3
size: NA

CDR3: CASSLEGPYNEQFF
DNA: TGCGCCAGCAGCTTGGAGGGACCCTACAATGAGCAGTTCTTC
J: TRBJ2-1
D: NA
V: TRBV5-1
size: NA

CDR3: CASSVRALYEQYF
DNA: TGTGCCAGCAGTGTAAGGGCCCTATACGAGCAGTACTTC
J: TRBJ2-7
D: NA
V: TRBV12-3/TRBV12-4
size: many

CDR3: CASSLEGLVDTQYF
DNA: TGTGCCAGCAGTTTAGAGGGCCTGGTAGATACGCAGTATTTT
J: TRBJ2-3
D: NA
V: TRBV27
size: NA

CDR3: CASSLGAAQLEGPQHF
DNA: TGTGCCAGCAGCTTAGGGGCAGCTCAATTGGAAGGGCCCCAGCATTTT
J: TRBJ1-5
D: NA
V: TRBV7-6
size: NA

CDR3: CASSLSGGNLYNEQFF
DNA: TGTGCCAGCAGCTTATCGGGGGGGAACCTCTACAATGAGCAGTTCTTC
J: TRBJ2-1
D: TRBD2
V: TRBV7-2
size: many

CDR3: CAISEVSEKLFF
DNA: TGTGCCATCAGTGAGGTTTCGGAAAAACTGTTTTTT
J: TRBJ1-4
D: NA
V: TRBV10-3
size: NA

CDR3: CASGLGAGQGQNIQYF
DNA: TGTGCCAGCGGGTTAGGAGCGGGACAGGGCCAAAACATTCAGTACTTC
J: TRBJ2-4
D: TRBD1
V: TRBV6-5
size: many

CDR3: CASSPKNSGGGRDTQYF
DNA: TGTGCCAGCAGCCCGAAGAACAGCGGGGGGGGAAGAGATACGCAGTATTTT
J: TRBJ2-3
D: TRBD2
V: TRBV27
size: few

CDR3: CASSYVQGPNEQYF
DNA: TGTGCCAGCAGTTATGTGCAGGGCCCTAACGAGCAGTACTTC
J: TRBJ2-7
D: NA
V: TRBV6-5
size: NA

CDR3: CASTLRAGATGELFF
DNA: TGTGCCAGCACCCTAAGGGCAGGGGCCACCGGGGAGCTGTTTTTT
J: TRBJ2-2
D: NA
V: TRBV6-5
size: NA

CDR3: CAIKGQLYTDTQYF
DNA: TGTGCCATCAAGGGACAGCTCTACACAGATACGCAGTATTTT
J: TRBJ2-3
D: TRBD1
V: TRBV10-3
size: NA

CDR3: CASSRIGGRKTDTQYF
DNA: TGCGCCAGCAGCCGGATCGGGGGAAGGAAGACAGATACGCAGTATTTT
J: TRBJ2-3
D: NA
V: TRBV4-1
size: few

CDR3: CASSPEGTFEAFF
DNA: TGCGCCAGCAGCCCAGAGGGGACGTTTGAAGCTTTCTTT
J: TRBJ1-1
D: NA
V: TRBV4-1
size: NA